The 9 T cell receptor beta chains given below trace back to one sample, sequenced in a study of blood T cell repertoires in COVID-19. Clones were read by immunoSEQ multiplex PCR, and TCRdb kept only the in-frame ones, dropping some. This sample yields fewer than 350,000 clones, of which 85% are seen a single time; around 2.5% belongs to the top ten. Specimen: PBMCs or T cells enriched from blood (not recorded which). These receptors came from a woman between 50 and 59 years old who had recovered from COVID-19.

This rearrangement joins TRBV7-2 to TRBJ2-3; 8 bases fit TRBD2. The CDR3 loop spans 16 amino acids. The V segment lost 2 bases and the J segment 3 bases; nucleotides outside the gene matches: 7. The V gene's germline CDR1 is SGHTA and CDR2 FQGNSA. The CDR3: CASSLRAGGSTDTQYF. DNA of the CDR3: TGTGCCAGCAGCTTAAGGGCGGGAGGTTCTACAGATACGCAGTATTTT.

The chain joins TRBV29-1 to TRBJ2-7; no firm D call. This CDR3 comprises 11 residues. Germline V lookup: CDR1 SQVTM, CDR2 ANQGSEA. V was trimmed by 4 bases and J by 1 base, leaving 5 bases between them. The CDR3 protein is CSVAVSYEQYF. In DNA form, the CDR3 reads TGCAGCGTTGCTGTTTCCTACGAGCAGTACTTC.

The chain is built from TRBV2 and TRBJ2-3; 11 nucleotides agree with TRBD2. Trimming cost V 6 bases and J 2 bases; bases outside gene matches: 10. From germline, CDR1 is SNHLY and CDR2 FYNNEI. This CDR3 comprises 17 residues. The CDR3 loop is CASRTARLAGNTDTQYF. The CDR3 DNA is TGTGCCAGCAGAACCGCTCGACTAGCGGGAAACACAGATACGCAGTATTTT.

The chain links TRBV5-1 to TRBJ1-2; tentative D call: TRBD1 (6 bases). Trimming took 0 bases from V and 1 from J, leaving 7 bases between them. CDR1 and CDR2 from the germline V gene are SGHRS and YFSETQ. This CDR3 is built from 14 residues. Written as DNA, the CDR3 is TGCGCCAGCAGCTTGGGGACAGTTAACTATGGCTACACCTTC. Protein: CASSLGTVNYGYTF.

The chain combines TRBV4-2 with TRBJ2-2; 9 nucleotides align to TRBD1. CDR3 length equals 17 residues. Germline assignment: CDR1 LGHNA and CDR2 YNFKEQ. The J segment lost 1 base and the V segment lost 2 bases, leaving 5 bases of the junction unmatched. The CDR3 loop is CASSQLGQGRNTGELFF. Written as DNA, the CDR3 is TGTGCCAGCAGCCAACTAGGACAGGGGAGGAACACCGGGGAGCTGTTTTTT.

The CDR3 nucleotides are TGTGCCAGTGGGATTCAGGGAAATCAGCCCCAGCATTTT. Its protein product is CASGIQGNQPQHF. V usage is TRBV19 and J usage is TRBJ1-5; D is perhaps TRBD1 (5 bases). The CDR3 is 13 residues long. The V gene's germline CDR1 is LNHDA and CDR2 SQIVND (reference sequence). With 8 bases removed from V and 4 bases from J, the gap between germline ends came to 12 bases.

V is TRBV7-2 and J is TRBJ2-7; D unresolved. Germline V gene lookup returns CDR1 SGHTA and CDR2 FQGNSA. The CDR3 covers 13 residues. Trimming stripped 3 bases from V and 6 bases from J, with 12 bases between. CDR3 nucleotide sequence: TGTGCCAGCAGCTTTAGTAGCTCTGGCGAGCAGTACTTC. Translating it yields CASSFSSSGEQYF.

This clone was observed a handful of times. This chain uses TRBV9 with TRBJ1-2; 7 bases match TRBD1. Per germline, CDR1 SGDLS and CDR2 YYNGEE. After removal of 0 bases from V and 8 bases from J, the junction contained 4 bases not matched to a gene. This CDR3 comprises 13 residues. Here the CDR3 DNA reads TGTGCCAGCAGCGTAGCACAGGGGTACGGCTACACCTTC. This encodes CASSVAQGYGYTF.

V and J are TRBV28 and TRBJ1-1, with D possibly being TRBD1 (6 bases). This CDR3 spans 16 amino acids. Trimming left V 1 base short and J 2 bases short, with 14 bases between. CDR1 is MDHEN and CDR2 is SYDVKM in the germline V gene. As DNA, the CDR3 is TGTGCCAGCAGTTTATTTAGGGGGGGGATCAACACTGAAGCTTTCTTT. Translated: CASSLFRGGINTEAFF.